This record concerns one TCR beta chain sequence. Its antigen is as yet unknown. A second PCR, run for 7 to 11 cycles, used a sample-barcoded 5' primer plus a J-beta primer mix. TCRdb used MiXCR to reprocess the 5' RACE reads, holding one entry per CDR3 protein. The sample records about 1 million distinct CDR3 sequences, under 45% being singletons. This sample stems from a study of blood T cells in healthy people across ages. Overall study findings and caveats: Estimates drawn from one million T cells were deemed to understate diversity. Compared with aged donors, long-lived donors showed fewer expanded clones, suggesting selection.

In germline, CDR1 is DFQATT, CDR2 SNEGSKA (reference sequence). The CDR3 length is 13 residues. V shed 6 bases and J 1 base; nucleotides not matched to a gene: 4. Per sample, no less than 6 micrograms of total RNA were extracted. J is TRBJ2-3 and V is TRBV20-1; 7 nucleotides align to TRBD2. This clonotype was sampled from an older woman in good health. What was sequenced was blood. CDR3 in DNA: TGCAGTGCCTCTGCGGGAGGCACAGATACGCAGTATTTT. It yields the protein CSASAGGTDTQYF.